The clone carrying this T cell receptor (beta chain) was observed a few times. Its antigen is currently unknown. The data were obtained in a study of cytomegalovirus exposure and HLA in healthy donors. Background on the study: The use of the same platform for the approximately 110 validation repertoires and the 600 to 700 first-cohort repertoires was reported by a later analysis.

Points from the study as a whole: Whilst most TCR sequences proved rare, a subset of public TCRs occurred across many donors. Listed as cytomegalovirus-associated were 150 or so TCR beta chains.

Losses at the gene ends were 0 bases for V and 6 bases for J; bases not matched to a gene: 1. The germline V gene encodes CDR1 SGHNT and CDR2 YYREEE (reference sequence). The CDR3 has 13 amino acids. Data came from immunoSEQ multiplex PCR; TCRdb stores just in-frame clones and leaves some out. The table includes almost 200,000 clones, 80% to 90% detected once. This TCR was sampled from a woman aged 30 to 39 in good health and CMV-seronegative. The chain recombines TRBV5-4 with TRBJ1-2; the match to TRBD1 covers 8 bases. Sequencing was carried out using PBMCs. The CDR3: CASSLAGGDGYTF. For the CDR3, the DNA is TGTGCCAGCAGCTTGGCAGGGGGCGATGGCTACACCTTC.